Presented here are 14 T cell receptor beta chains from one specimen sequenced in a study of CD8+CD57+ T cells in acquired aplastic anemia. Profiling of TCR beta VDJ combinations and CDR3 sequences used genomic DNA as template. TCRdb reanalysed the reads using MiXCR and keeps one entry per CDR3 protein. The sample lists around 190,000 distinct CDR3 sequences, around 50% occurring once. Material for sequencing was sorted CD4+, CD8+, or CD8+CD57+ T cells (not recorded which) from PBMCs. All receptors derive from a human donor in good health, serving as a control.

This clonotype was seen at least ten times. The J gene is TRBJ2-3, the V gene TRBV6-1; D is possibly TRBD1 (6 bases). The CDR3 sequence is 14 residues long. Germline V CDR1 and CDR2: MNHNS, SASEGT. V was pared by 3 bases and J by 2 bases, with 9 bases between. CDR3 nucleotide sequence: TGTGCCAGCAGTGAGTCAGGGGCCACAGATACGCAGTATTTT. It encodes CASSESGATDTQYF.

In its sample, this clonotype was seen many times. This chain connects TRBV7-2 to TRBJ2-5; TRBD1 might be the D (6 bases). V gave up 4 bases and J gave up 2 bases, with 8 bases separating them. The V gene's germline CDR1 is SGHTA and CDR2 FQGNSA. The CDR3 is 13 residues long. CDR3: CASSSDRQETQYF. The CDR3 DNA is TGTGCCAGCAGCTCCGACAGGCAAGAGACCCAGTACTTC.

V gene TRBV10-3 combines with J gene TRBJ2-7, with TRBD1 matching 10 bases. This CDR3 spans 13 amino acids. Germline values: CDR1 ENHRY, CDR2 SYGVKD. V was pared by 9 bases and J by 3 bases, with 5 bases of the junction left unmatched. The DNA of the CDR3 is TGTGCCATACGACAGGGGGCTTTCTACGAGCAGTACTTC. It encodes CAIRQGAFYEQYF.

J is TRBJ2-4 and V is TRBV2, with D possibly TRBD1 on 6 matching bases. The V end was cut by 5 bases, the J end by 6 bases, with 17 bases between. The CDR3 has 15 amino acids. Germline CDR1 reads SNHLY; CDR2 reads FYNNEI. This CDR3 is CASSKQGGDGNIQYF. The CDR3 region has the DNA TGTGCCAGCAGTAAACAGGGCGGTGATGGAAACATTCAGTACTTC.

The V gene is TRBV7-6, the J gene TRBJ2-1; tentatively, D is TRBD1 (8 bases). Deletions cut 5 bases from V and 10 bases from J, with 15 bases between. This CDR3 region has 13 residues. Germline lookup yields CDR1 SGHVS and CDR2 FNYEAQ. The CDR3 DNA reads as TGTGCCAGCAGCCAACAGGGGGGGGACGAGCAGTTCTTC. Translation: CASSQQGGDEQFF.

This clonotype was seen ten or more times. The chain recombines TRBV28 with TRBJ2-3; 10 nucleotides align to TRBD2. The CDR3 is 15 amino acids. Germline V CDR1 and CDR2: MDHEN, SYDVKM. V lost 10 bases, J lost 4 bases, and 11 bases stayed unmatched. The CDR3 reads CAIDPAGGQADTQYF. Written as DNA, the CDR3 is TGTGCCATCGACCCAGCGGGGGGGCAGGCAGATACGCAGTATTTT.

This rearrangement joins TRBV7-2 to TRBJ2-7, with D perhaps given as TRBD1 or TRBD2 (6 bases each). The length of the CDR3 is 15 residues. Germline CDR1 SGHTA, CDR2 FQGNSA. V was trimmed by 2 bases and J by 1 base, leaving 12 bases between them. CDR3 in amino acids: CASSLTRGASYEQYF. CDR3 sequence (DNA): TGTGCCAGCAGCTTAACGAGGGGGGCATCCTACGAGCAGTACTTC.

The rearrangement links TRBV24-1 to TRBJ1-6; no firm D call. The CDR3 runs 13 residues. Germline CDR1 is KGHDR and CDR2 is SFDVKD. The V end lost 4 bases, the J end lost 10 bases, and 10 bases lay between the germline ends. The CDR3 nucleotides read TGTGCCACCAGTGAGTGGGATCGATCACCCCTCCACTTT. Translation gives CATSEWDRSPLHF.

This clonotype was seen a few times. This clone may be a read error of a much larger clone one base away. V is TRBV5-1 and J is TRBJ1-4; D not resolved. The germline gives CDR1 SGHRS, CDR2 YFSETQ. The CDR3 consists of 15 residues. V was clipped by 3 bases and J by 5 bases, with 14 bases between them. The CDR3, as DNA: TGCGCCAGCAGCTCCCTCGTAGGGTCAAATGAAAAACTGTTTTTT. This gives the protein CASSSLVGSNEKLFF.

DNA of the CDR3: TGCGCCAGCAGCCACCCTAACAGGGGTGAGCAGTACTTC. This gives the protein CASSHPNRGEQYF. This rearrangement joins TRBV4-1 to TRBJ2-7, with 7 nucleotides matching TRBD1. There are 13 residues in the CDR3. The germline V gene has CDR1 MGHRA and CDR2 YSYEKL. V lost 3 bases to trimming and J lost 7 bases; unmatched junction nucleotides: 6.

The chain uses TRBV2 and TRBJ2-2, with 8 bases lining up with TRBD1. This CDR3 is built from 14 residues. CDR1 is SNHLY and CDR2 is FYNNEI in the germline V gene. V lost 4 bases to trimming and J lost 8 bases; unmatched junction nucleotides: 6. This CDR3 is CASSADRVIGELFF. The CDR3 nucleotides are TGTGCCAGCAGTGCGGACAGGGTAATTGGGGAGCTGTTTTTT.

This clonotype was found many times. CDR3 DNA: TGCGCCAGCAGCCAGGGGGCGAACTATGGCTACACCTTC. As protein: CASSQGANYGYTF. The rearrangement uses TRBV4-3 and TRBJ1-2; weak D call: TRBD1 (6 bases). The CDR3 covers 13 residues. CDR1 and CDR2 (germline): LGHNA, YSLEER. With 3 bases removed from V and 2 bases from J, the gap between germline ends came to 7 bases.

The CDR3 spells CASSWGTGSPLHF. CDR3 nucleotides: TGTGCCAGCAGCTGGGGGACAGGATCACCCCTCCACTTT. V is TRBV5-8 and J is TRBJ1-6, with 8 bases matching TRBD1. Per germline, CDR1 SGHTS and CDR2 YDEGEE. The CDR3 runs to 13 residues. V dropped 3 bases and J dropped 10; count of bases not matched to a gene: 3.

This clonotype was recorded at least ten times. The gene calls are TRBV19 and TRBJ2-5; the D gene is possibly TRBD1 (6 bases). CDR1 is LNHDA, CDR2 SQIVND, per germline (reference sequence). V was clipped by 3 bases and J by 1 base, with 12 bases between them. This CDR3 comprises 15 residues. CDR3 bases: TGTGCCAGTAGTATCCTCCAGGGGACCCAAGAGACCCAGTACTTC. This gives the protein CASSILQGTQETQYF.